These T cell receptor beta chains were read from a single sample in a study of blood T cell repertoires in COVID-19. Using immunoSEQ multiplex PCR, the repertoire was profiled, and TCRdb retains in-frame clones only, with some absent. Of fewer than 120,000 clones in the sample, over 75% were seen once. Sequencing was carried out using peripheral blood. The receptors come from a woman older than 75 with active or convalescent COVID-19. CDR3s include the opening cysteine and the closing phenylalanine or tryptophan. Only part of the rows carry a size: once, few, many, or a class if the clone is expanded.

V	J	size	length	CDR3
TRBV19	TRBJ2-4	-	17	CASSTYRRNLAKNIQYF
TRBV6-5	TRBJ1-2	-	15	CASSYCGGATYGYTF
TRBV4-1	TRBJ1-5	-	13	CASSQEAVQPQHF
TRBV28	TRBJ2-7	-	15	CASQRGASGRYEQYF
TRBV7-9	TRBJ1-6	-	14	CASSLQGAGSPLHF
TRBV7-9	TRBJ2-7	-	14	CASSVMQGEDEQYF
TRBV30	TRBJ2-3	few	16	CAWSVRATSGTDTQYF
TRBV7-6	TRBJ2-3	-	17	CASSLVSSGMVGDTQYF
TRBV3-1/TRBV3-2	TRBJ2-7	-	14	CASSNSRFSYEQYF
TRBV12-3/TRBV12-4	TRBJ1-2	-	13	CASSLFSVVGYTF
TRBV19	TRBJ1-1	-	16	CASSVSIDRLNTEAFF
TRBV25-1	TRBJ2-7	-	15	CASSDLDRGLYEQYF
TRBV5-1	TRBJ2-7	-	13	CASSLERSYEQYF
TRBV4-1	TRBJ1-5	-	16	CASSQVGQGAGQPQHF
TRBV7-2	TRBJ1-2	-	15	CASSYSGTENYGYTF
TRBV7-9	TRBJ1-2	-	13	CASSPGLFYGYTF
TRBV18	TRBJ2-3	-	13	CASSPPSADTQYF
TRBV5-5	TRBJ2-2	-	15	CASSLVPTNTGELFF
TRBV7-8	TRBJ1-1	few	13	CASSLSTGTEAFF
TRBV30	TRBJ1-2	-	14	CAWRIGQANYGYTF
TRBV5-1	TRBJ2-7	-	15	CASSLAGTSSYEQYF
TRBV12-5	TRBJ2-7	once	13	CASGVSRVYEQYF
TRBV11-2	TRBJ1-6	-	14	CASSPGTGNSPLHF
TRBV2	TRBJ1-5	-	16	CVSSPVVGPYNQPQHF
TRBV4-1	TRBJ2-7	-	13	CASSQDRTYEQYF
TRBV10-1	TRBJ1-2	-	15	CASSFEQPGNYGYTF
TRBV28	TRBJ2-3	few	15	CASSLMSQGADTQYF
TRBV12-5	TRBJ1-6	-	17	CASGLGLDSQYNSPLHF
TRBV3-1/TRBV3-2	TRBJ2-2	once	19	CASTPWGQGAQLDTGELFF
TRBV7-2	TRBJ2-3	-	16	CASSFTSGTSTDTQYF
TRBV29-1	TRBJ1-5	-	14	CSATEDSSDQPQHF